The clone carrying this T cell receptor (beta chain) occurred once. The sample originates from a study of blood T cell repertoires in COVID-19. About the research overall: COVID-19 samples collected from the United States, Italy and Spain covered acute and convalescent phases.

Germline V gene lookup returns CDR1 MNHEY and CDR2 SMNVEV (reference sequence). The J segment lost 3 bases and the V segment lost 2 bases, leaving 4 bases of the junction unmatched. CDR3 length equals 14 residues. Authors' processing steps: For nucleated cells, counts were estimated from reference gene primer amplification. The method was immunoSEQ multiplex PCR; TCRdb's version includes in-frame clones alone and lacks a portion of them. That table supplies the V and J calls and clone size; D and trimming were determined from the DNA. The sample shows 100,000 to 150,000 clones, 70% to 90% of them seen only once.

This sequence was found in a man aged 70 or older with active COVID-19. Sequenced material: peripheral blood. This chain joins TRBV27 and TRBJ2-7, with 7 bases matching TRBD1. In nucleotides, the CDR3 is TGTGCCAGCAGTTTACAGGGGGTTAACTACGAGCAGTACTTC. Its protein is CASSLQGVNYEQYF.